This TCR beta chain was retrieved from a study of cytomegalovirus exposure and HLA in healthy donors. The PCR employed 60 Vbeta primers together with 13 Jbeta primers. Produced via immunoSEQ multiplex PCR; TCRdb's table is partial and in-frame only. The sample holds fewer than 150,000 clones, approximately 83% seen once. The germline gives CDR1 MDHEN, CDR2 SYDVKM. This CDR3 has 15 amino acids. V was pared by 7 bases and J by 1 base, with 8 bases of the junction left unmatched. The chain joins TRBV28 to TRBJ1-1; 8 nucleotides agree with TRBD1. The sample taken for sequencing was PBMCs. This sequence was found in a woman aged 18-35 years in good health and CMV-seronegative. The CDR3 reads CASNSPGQGNTEAFF. CDR3 bases: TGTGCCAGCAACTCCCCAGGACAGGGGAACACTGAAGCTTTCTTT. Combining the CDR3 with reference TRBV28 and TRBJ1-1 gives the whole variable domain DVKVTQSSRYLVKRTGEKVFLECVQDMDHENMFWYRQDPGLGLRLIYFSYDVKMKEKGDIPEGYSVSREKKERFSLILESASTNQTSMYLCASNSPGQGNTEAFFGQGTRLTVV.